This T cell receptor beta chain derives from a study of shared clonotypes between healthy human individuals. Germline CDR1 MNHEY, CDR2 SMNVEV (reference sequence). There are 14 residues in the CDR3. V was pared by 8 bases and J by 7 bases, with 11 bases of the junction left unmatched. Only in-frame clones appear in the TCRdb table, and some are missing; sequencing was by immunoSEQ multiplex PCR. In the table there are some 500,000 clones, about 96% of which are singletons. The receptor was derived from a woman in her 30s in good health. The chain uses TRBV27 and TRBJ2-5; 9 positions match TRBD2. The specimen was naive CD4+ T cells sorted from blood. This sample's subset: CD45RA+ positively selected. The CDR3 region has the DNA TGTGCCAGCTCCGATAGCGGGAGAGTTCCGACCCAGTACTTC. Its protein product is CASSDSGRVPTQYF.